Presented here are 18 T cell receptor beta chains from one specimen sequenced in a study of T-cell memory formation after mild COVID-19. MiXCR was run by TCRdb on the 5' RACE reads, yielding one entry per CDR3 protein. Of some 97,000 distinct CDR3 sequences in the sample, around 10% were seen once. Sequencing was done on a sample of PBMCs or a T cell subset sorted from them (not recorded which). The receptors stem from a man younger than 35 who had mild COVID-19 (a few samples of this study predate the infection). Cell type and time point are not known.

The chain couples TRBV3-1 to TRBJ1-6; a weak D match, TRBD1 (5 bases). Germline V gene sequence: CDR1 LGHDT, CDR2 YNNKEL (reference sequence). Trimming left V 4 bases short and J 10 bases short, with 8 bases between. The CDR3 contains 12 residues. CDR3 loop: CASSRRQSPLHF. The CDR3 DNA reads TGTGCCAGCAGCCGACGACAGTCACCCCTCCACTTT.

V and J are TRBV7-9 and TRBJ1-2; D remains unclear. V was clipped by 5 bases and J by 4 bases, with 11 bases between them. The germline gives CDR1 SEHNR, CDR2 FQNEAQ (reference sequence). The CDR3 consists of 13 residues. Here the CDR3 DNA reads TGTGCCAGCAGCCGCCCGGCGGGCTATGGCTACACCTTC. Protein product: CASSRPAGYGYTF. The full variable domain, with the rest looked up from reference TRBV7-9 and TRBJ1-2, is DTGVSQNPRHKITKRGQNVTFRCDPISEHNRLYWYRQTLGQGPEFLTYFQNEAQLEKSRLLSDRFSAERPKGSFSTLEIQRTEQGDSAMYLCASSRPAGYGYTFGSGTRLTVV.

This rearrangement joins TRBV12-3 or TRBV12-4 to TRBJ2-2; unclear D gene. The V gene lost 5 bases and the J gene lost 2 bases, with 6 bases spanning the gap. The CDR3 covers 13 residues. The CDR3 nucleotides are TGTGCCAGCAGTCCAAGCAACACCGGGGAGCTGTTTTTT. It specifies CASSPSNTGELFF.

The V and J genes are TRBV29-1 and TRBJ1-2; 8 nucleotides line up with TRBD1. J was trimmed by 2 bases and V by 6 bases; bases with no gene match: 5. CDR3 size: 13 residues. Germline CDR1 is SQVTM and CDR2 is ANQGSEA. The CDR3 DNA follows: TGCAGCGTGACAGGGGTTACCAACTATGGCTACACCTTC. Its translation: CSVTGVTNYGYTF.

The table lists this clonotype with many counts. The chain carries TRBV20-1 and TRBJ1-5, with 10 nucleotides matching TRBD1. Germline-derived CDR1 and CDR2 are DFQATT and SNEGSKA (reference sequence). J lost 11 bases, V lost 4 bases, and 8 bases had no gene match. The CDR3 totals 13 residues. The CDR3: CSANPGQGKAQHF. As DNA, the CDR3 is TGCAGTGCTAATCCGGGACAGGGGAAAGCCCAGCATTTT.

The V gene is TRBV15, the J gene TRBJ2-5; the match to TRBD2 covers 8 bases. This CDR3 is built from 15 residues. The trim removed 0 bases at V and 4 bases at J, leaving 4 bases unmatched. Per the germline V gene, CDR1 is LNHNV and CDR2 is YYDKDF (reference sequence). The CDR3 sequence: CATSRDGGAGETQYF. The CDR3 nucleotides are TGTGCCACCAGCAGAGACGGGGGGGCCGGAGAGACCCAGTACTTC.

The chain has TRBV7-7 and TRBJ2-5; 8 nucleotides line up with TRBD1. The junction had 1 base not matched to a gene; V was cut back by 3 bases and J by 1 base. Germline-derived CDR1 and CDR2 are SSHAT and FNYEAQ (reference sequence). The CDR3 loop spans 14 amino acids. CDR3 loop: CASSFGQGQETQYF. DNA of the CDR3: TGTGCCAGCAGCTTCGGACAGGGCCAAGAGACCCAGTACTTC.

The sample holds a few counts of this clonotype. The chain employs TRBV7-2 and TRBJ2-7; 10 bases match TRBD1. Germline-derived CDR1 and CDR2 are SGHTA and FQGNSA. This CDR3 has 14 residues. After removal of 5 bases from V and 3 bases from J, the junction contained 4 bases not matched to a gene. Written as DNA, the CDR3 is TGTGCCAGCAGCGACGGGACAGGGGACTACGAGCAGTACGTC. Amino acid sequence: CASSDGTGDYEQYV.

The chain employs TRBV28 and TRBJ1-5; D is possibly TRBD1 (5 bases). V lost 5 bases and J lost 7, with 21 bases in between. This CDR3 has 16 residues. Germline V gene lookup returns CDR1 MDHEN and CDR2 SYDVKM. CDR3 nucleotides: TGTGCCAGCAGTCCGCTCCTGGGGGGGATAGCCCAGCCCCAGCATTTT. Encoded protein: CASSPLLGGIAQPQHF.

This rearrangement joins TRBV29-1 to TRBJ2-1; D is unresolved. Trimming took 4 bases from V and 5 from J, leaving 12 bases between them. CDR1 is SQVTM, CDR2 ANQGSEA, per germline. The CDR3 extends over 13 amino acids. CDR3 nucleotides: TGCAGCGTTGGCAAGATCGACAACAATGAGCAGTTCTTC. Protein product: CSVGKIDNNEQFF.

This clonotype has more than one count but fewer than ten. The J gene is TRBJ2-5, the V gene TRBV9; D is perhaps TRBD1 (7 bases). Per germline, CDR1 SGDLS and CDR2 YYNGEE. Trimming removed 3 bases at V and 2 bases at J, with 17 bases between. This CDR3 has 16 residues. CDR3 DNA sequence: TGTGCCAGCAGCGCCGGGGGCCGGGACAGTCAAGAGACCCAGTACTTC. Residues: CASSAGGRDSQETQYF.

The chain uses TRBV7-2 and TRBJ2-7; 12 nucleotides align to TRBD1. Germline V lookup: CDR1 SGHTA, CDR2 FQGNSA. Unmatched junction bases numbered 5, after V lost 5 bases and J lost 3 bases. CDR3 length: 15 amino acids. The CDR3 protein is CASSGDRGRLYEQYF. The CDR3 coding sequence is TGTGCCAGCAGCGGGGACAGGGGGCGTCTCTACGAGCAGTACTTC.

The V gene is TRBV7-8, the J gene TRBJ2-5, with D unresolved. Trimming pared 5 bases from V and 9 bases from J, leaving 13 bases between. This CDR3 region has 12 residues. CDR1 is SGHVS and CDR2 is FQNEAQ in the germline V gene. The CDR3 DNA is TGTGCCAGCAGCCCCGACCATGTCCCCCAGTACTTC. It specifies CASSPDHVPQYF.

This clonotype was seen many times. J is TRBJ2-2 and V is TRBV10-3; D uncertain. The V and J ends lost 6 bases and 5 bases respectively, with 4 bases between them. The germline V gene has CDR1 ENHRY and CDR2 SYGVKD. This CDR3 is 11 amino acids long. The CDR3 spells CAIRATGELFF. DNA of the CDR3: TGTGCCATCAGAGCTACCGGGGAGCTGTTTTTT.

This clonotype turned up a few times. The chain is built from TRBV6-2 or TRBV6-3 and TRBJ2-5, with D perhaps matching TRBD1 (6 bases). The CDR3 consists of 12 residues. CDR1 is MNHEY, CDR2 SVGEGT, per germline. Between the trimmed V and J ends, which lost 8 bases and 5 bases, there was a span of 12 bases. CDR3 nucleotides: TGTGCCAGCTACACAGGGATGGAGACCCAGTACTTC. It translates to CASYTGMETQYF.

This chain uses TRBV4-1 with TRBJ2-7; 7 positions agree with TRBD1. CDR1 and CDR2 from the germline V gene are MGHRA and YSYEKL. V lost 1 base and J lost 0; bases outside the gene matches: 3. The CDR3 length is 15 residues. The CDR3 region is CASSQVGDSSYEQYV. DNA for the CDR3: TGCGCCAGCAGCCAAGTCGGGGACAGCTCCTACGAGCAGTACGTC.

V and J are TRBV12-3 or TRBV12-4 and TRBJ2-1; 7 nucleotides agree with TRBD2. This CDR3 is built from 16 residues. V lost 5 bases and J lost 7; bases outside the gene matches: 14. The CDR3 nucleotides read TGTGCCAGCAGTCTACCGCTTGGCGGGGGAGTGAATGAGCAGTTCTTC. Translating gives CASSLPLGGGVNEQFF.

The rearrangement links TRBV7-9 to TRBJ2-2; D is unclear. The CDR3 runs 17 residues. Germline lookup yields CDR1 SEHNR and CDR2 FQNEAQ (reference sequence). The V end lost 1 base, the J end lost 0 bases, and 12 bases lay between the germline ends. The CDR3 loop reads CASSLGRRYPNTGELFF. The CDR3 DNA follows: TGTGCCAGCAGCTTAGGACGGAGATACCCGAACACCGGGGAGCTGTTTTTT.